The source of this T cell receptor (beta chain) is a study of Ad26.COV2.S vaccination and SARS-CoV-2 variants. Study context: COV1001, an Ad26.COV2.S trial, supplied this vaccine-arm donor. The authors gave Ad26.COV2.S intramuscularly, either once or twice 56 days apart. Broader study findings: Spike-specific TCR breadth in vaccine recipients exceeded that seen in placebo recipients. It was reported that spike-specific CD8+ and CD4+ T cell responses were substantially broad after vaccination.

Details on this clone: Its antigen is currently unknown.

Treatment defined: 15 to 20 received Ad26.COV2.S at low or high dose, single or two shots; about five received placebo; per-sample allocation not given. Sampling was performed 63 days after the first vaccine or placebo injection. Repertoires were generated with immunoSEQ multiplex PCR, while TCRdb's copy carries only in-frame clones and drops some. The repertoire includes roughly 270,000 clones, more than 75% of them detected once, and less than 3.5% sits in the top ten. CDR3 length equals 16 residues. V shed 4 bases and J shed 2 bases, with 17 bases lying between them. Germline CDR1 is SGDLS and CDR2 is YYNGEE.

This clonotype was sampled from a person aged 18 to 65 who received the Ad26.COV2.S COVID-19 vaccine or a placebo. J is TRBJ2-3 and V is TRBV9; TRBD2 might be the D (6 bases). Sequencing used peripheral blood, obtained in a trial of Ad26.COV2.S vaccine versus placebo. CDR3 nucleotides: TGTGCCAGCAGCACCCGGGACTCGCTCACCACAGATACGCAGTATTTT. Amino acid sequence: CASSTRDSLTTDTQYF.